Presented here are 12 T cell receptor beta chains from one specimen sequenced in a study of shared clonotypes between healthy human individuals. Sequenced by immunoSEQ multiplex PCR; TCRdb stores in-frame clones only, minus some. In the table there are roughly 2.2 million clones, approximately 95% of which are singletons. The specimen sequenced was naive CD4+ T cells from PBMCs. The subset denotes: CD45RA+ positively selected. These receptors all come from a man between 18 and 35 years old in good health. Some clones in this sample may be carry-over from other donors' samples.

The chain recombines TRBV11-2 with TRBJ2-7, with TRBD2 identical over 10 bases. The CDR3 contains 15 residues. CDR1 is SGHAT and CDR2 is FQNNGV in the germline V gene. The junction had 8 bases not matched to a gene; V was cut back by 1 base and J by 8 bases. CDR3 in amino acids: CASSLVSGRAFKQYF. CDR3 bases: TGTGCCAGCAGCTTAGTGAGCGGGAGGGCCTTTAAGCAGTACTTC.

CDR3 loop: CASSWGLAGAQYNEQFF. In DNA, the CDR3 is TGCGCCAGCAGCTGGGGACTAGCGGGAGCACAATACAATGAGCAGTTCTTC. The gene calls are TRBV5-1 and TRBJ2-1; 14 positions agree with TRBD2. Germline CDR1 and CDR2: SGHRS and YFSETQ. The CDR3 length is 17 residues. V lost 3 bases, J lost 4 bases, and 6 bases stayed unmatched.

The chain has TRBV2 and TRBJ2-1; 8 bases map to TRBD2. Trimming cost V 8 bases and J 4 bases; bases outside gene matches: 10. The germline V gene encodes CDR1 SNHLY and CDR2 FYNNEI. This CDR3 spans 15 amino acids. The CDR3 sequence is CASGRASGGYNEQFF. The CDR3 DNA reads TGTGCCAGCGGCCGGGCGAGCGGGGGTTACAATGAGCAGTTCTTC.

This rearrangement joins TRBV11-2 to TRBJ2-7, with 7 nucleotides matching TRBD1. J was trimmed by 5 bases and V by 5 bases; bases with no gene match: 12. Germline loops: CDR1 SGHAT, CDR2 FQNNGV. There are 15 residues in the CDR3. The CDR3 coding sequence is TGTGCCAGCAGCCACTACCGAGGGGGCGCAGACGAGCAGTACTTC. It codes for CASSHYRGGADEQYF.

This chain uses TRBV6-1 with TRBJ1-2, with D possibly being TRBD1 (5 bases). V shed 7 bases and J shed 5 bases, with 20 bases lying between them. The CDR3 covers 15 residues. Germline CDR1 is MNHNS and CDR2 is SASEGT. CDR3 protein: CASTRGRASQYGYTF. The CDR3, as DNA: TGTGCCAGCACCCGGGGCCGTGCGTCCCAATATGGCTACACCTTC.

The chain is built from TRBV28 and TRBJ2-1; D might be TRBD1 (6 bases). CDR1 is MDHEN and CDR2 is SYDVKM in the germline V gene. The CDR3 spans 13 residues. V was trimmed by 6 bases and J by 4 bases, leaving 10 bases between them. The DNA of the CDR3 is TGTGCCAGCAGGTCAGGGGAATACAATGAGCAGTTCTTC. It yields the protein CASRSGEYNEQFF.

The chain combines TRBV18 with TRBJ2-1, with 9 bases identical to TRBD2. The CDR3 extends over 15 amino acids. Trimming removed 5 bases from V and 3 bases from J; junction bases left unmatched: 5. Germline-derived CDR1 and CDR2 are KGHSH and LQKENI. The CDR3 reads CASSSRLADYNEQFF. DNA for the CDR3: TGTGCCAGCTCATCTCGACTAGCGGACTACAATGAGCAGTTCTTC.

This clone is a singleton in its sample. The CDR3 coding sequence is TGCGCCAGCAGCTTGGGGAGGGGTCTCTGGGATCTACAGTACTTC. This translates into CASSLGRGLWDLQYF. The V call is TRBV5-1, the J call TRBJ2-4, with D possibly TRBD2 on 6 matching bases. Between the trimmed V and J ends, which lost 0 bases and 13 bases, there was a span of 20 bases. This CDR3 contains 15 residues. Germline-derived CDR1 and CDR2 are SGHRS and YFSETQ.

V usage is TRBV7-2 and J usage is TRBJ2-1; TRBD2 agrees at 7 bases. The CDR3 length is 15 residues. J lost 4 bases, V lost 5 bases, and 8 bases had no gene match. The germline V gene encodes CDR1 SGHTA and CDR2 FQGNSA. In nucleotides, the CDR3 is TGTGCCAGCAGCCGTGGGGGGAGGGAATACAATGAGCAGTTCTTC. Translated, it gives CASSRGGREYNEQFF.

In DNA form, the CDR3 reads TGTGCCAGTAGTATAGTGGCCATTCGCTCTGGGGCCAACGTCCTGACTTTC. It translates to CASSIVAIRSGANVLTF. V is TRBV19 and J is TRBJ2-6; D remains ambiguous. V was shortened by 1 base and J by 0 bases, with 10 bases between the two germline ends. In germline, CDR1 is LNHDA, CDR2 SQIVND (reference sequence). This CDR3 spans 17 amino acids.

The CDR3 here is CASSPTGTVDEKLFF. CDR3 nucleotides: TGTGCCAGCAGCCCGACCGGGACAGTCGACGAAAAACTGTTTTTT. The chain couples TRBV5-5 to TRBJ1-4, with 7 bases fitting TRBD1. V was pared by 4 bases and J by 8 bases, with 11 bases of the junction left unmatched. This CDR3 spans 15 amino acids. Germline V gene data show CDR1 as SGHKS and CDR2 as YYEKEE (reference sequence).

The V call is TRBV5-1, the J call TRBJ1-5; D uncertain. Germline-derived CDR1 and CDR2 are SGHRS and YFSETQ. Trimming stripped 2 bases from V and 3 bases from J, with 15 bases between. This CDR3 region has 16 residues. This CDR3 is CASSFGYSKTNQPQHF. The CDR3 DNA reads as TGCGCCAGCAGCTTCGGATATTCGAAAACCAATCAGCCCCAGCATTTT.